This T cell receptor beta chain was sequenced in a study of OX40 agonist ivuxolimab in advanced cancers. Study information: Ivuxolimab is an agonistic anti-OX40 (CD134) antibody, and patients were treated with it. Therapy given before enrollment (anti-PD-1, anti-PD-L1 or anti-CTLA-4) was allowed, and around 44% had some.

Germline CDR1 reads LNHDA; CDR2 reads SQIVND (reference sequence). V was shortened by 1 base and J by 4 bases, with 11 bases between the two germline ends. The CDR3 has 16 residues. Study-level results: At doses 0.1 to 3.0 mg/kg, CD4+ and CD8+ clones expanded.

This table comes from immunoSEQ multiplex PCR, and its TCRdb copy is limited to in-frame clones, with some not included. Found here are about 68,000 clones, roughly 84% of them singletons; the top ten hold around 1.4%. About this clone itself: Antigen specificity is unknown.

Material: CD4+ or CD8+ T cells sorted from blood, obtained in a trial of the OX40 agonist ivuxolimab. The receptor comes from an adult with an advanced solid tumor such as melanoma, head and neck, liver or kidney cancer. The genes are TRBV19 and TRBJ2-6, with D maybe TRBD2 (5 bases). CDR3 residues: CASSIGGLGGANVLTF. For the CDR3, the DNA is TGTGCCAGTAGTATAGGCGGGCTGGGAGGGGCCAACGTCCTGACTTTC.